This T cell receptor beta chain was retrieved from a study of T cell changes during pregnancy in multiple sclerosis. This CDR3 comprises 13 residues. Germline values: CDR1 SGHTA, CDR2 FQGNSA. The V gene lost 5 bases and the J gene lost 4 bases, with 11 bases spanning the gap. Assay: immunoSEQ multiplex PCR; the TCRdb copy retains only in-frame clones and omits some. The repertoire holds tens of thousands of clones, with around 95% as singletons. The sequenced sample was peripheral blood, obtained in the third trimester of pregnancy. The gene calls are TRBV7-2 and TRBJ1-2; tentatively, D is TRBD1 (6 bases). The TCR originated in a female donor in good health, enrolled as a control in a pregnancy study. CDR3 nucleotides: TGTGCCAGCAGCCAAGGACAGTTCTATGGCTACACCTTC. This sequence encodes CASSQGQFYGYTF.